A selection of T cell receptor beta chains follows, all from one sample in a study of vaccination effects on CD4 cells after COVID-19. The antigens for these receptors are not known. TCRdb's table, derived via immunoSEQ multiplex PCR, lists solely in-frame clones and lacks some. The table lists 70,000 to 85,000 clones, 80% to 85% of them singletons. This specimen was CD4+ T cells from PBMCs cultured with HCoV-229E spike peptides, taken after COVID-19 vaccination. These receptor sequences come from a human donor who received a COVID-19 vaccine. Each CDR3 is given with its conserved first and last residue. A D gene is named only where the DNA matches it firmly. The size field is filled for only some rows; it gives once, few, many or a size class.

size	V	J	D	CDR3	DNA
NA	TRBV18	TRBJ2-4	TRBD1	CASSPARGRIQYF	TGTGCCAGCTCACCAGCCAGGGGGCGCATTCAGTACTTC
NA	TRBV5-5	TRBJ2-2	TRBD1	CASTLTGGYTGELFF	TGTGCCAGCACCCTTACAGGGGGCTACACCGGGGAGCTGTTTTTT
NA	TRBV24-1	TRBJ1-5	NA	CATSDPGTPYQPQHF	TGTGCCACCAGTGATCCAGGGACTCCGTATCAGCCCCAGCATTTT
once	TRBV19	TRBJ1-1	TRBD1	CASSTPTHRGGYTEAFF	TGTGCCAGTAGTACGCCGACCCACAGGGGGGGATACACTGAAGCTTTCTTT
once	TRBV2	TRBJ1-2	TRBD1	CASREGTGRSYGYTF	TGTGCCAGCAGGGAGGGGACAGGGAGAAGCTATGGCTACACCTTC
NA	TRBV28	TRBJ1-1	TRBD1	CASSGGDRGGDEAFF	TGTGCCAGCAGTGGAGGGGACAGGGGGGGGGATGAAGCTTTCTTT
NA	TRBV6-5	TRBJ1-1	NA	CASFGLRTDTEAFF	TGTGCCAGCTTTGGGCTCCGGACGGACACTGAAGCTTTCTTT
NA	TRBV27	TRBJ1-5	NA	CASRSSNQPQHF	TGTGCCAGCAGGAGTAGCAATCAGCCCCAGCATTTT
NA	TRBV2	TRBJ1-1	NA	CASMVGLNTEAFF	TGTGCCAGCATGGTAGGGTTAAACACTGAAGCTTTCTTT
NA	TRBV6-5	TRBJ1-1	NA	CVVRRAGRTEAFF	TGTGTCGTCCGCAGGGCAGGGAGGACTGAAGCTTTCTTT
NA	TRBV10-3	TRBJ2-1	TRBD2	CAIMSRGGTNEQFF	TGTGCCATCATGTCCCGCGGGGGGACTAATGAGCAGTTCTTC
NA	TRBV5-8	TRBJ1-5	NA	CASSLGSNQPQHF	TGTGCCAGCAGCTTGGGTAGCAATCAGCCCCAGCATTTT
NA	TRBV28	TRBJ1-1	NA	CASSLVAGMNTEAFF	TGTGCCAGCAGTTTGGTCGCCGGAATGAACACTGAAGCTTTCTTT
NA	TRBV27	TRBJ1-1	NA	CASSSGGLGMNTEAFF	TGTGCCAGCAGTTCCGGGGGGCTTGGGATGAACACTGAAGCTTTCTTT
NA	TRBV18	TRBJ1-3	NA	CASSPGQAGSGNTIYF	TGTGCCAGCTCACCAGGCCAGGCCGGCTCTGGAAACACCATATATTTT
NA	TRBV7-8	TRBJ1-6	NA	CASSLAGFQDNSPLHF	TGTGCCAGCAGCTTAGCCGGTTTCCAGGATAATTCACCCCTCCACTTT
NA	TRBV19	TRBJ2-5	NA	CASSGTYQETQYF	TGTGCCAGTAGTGGAACATATCAAGAGACCCAGTACTTC
NA	TRBV28	TRBJ2-5	NA	CASSLWEYQYF	TGTGCCAGCAGTTTATGGGAGTACCAGTACTTC
NA	TRBV5-1	TRBJ1-1	NA	CASRPGQNTEAFF	TGCGCCAGCAGACCGGGACAGAACACTGAAGCTTTCTTT
NA	TRBV24-1	TRBJ1-5	NA	CATSDSGAHQPQHF	TGTGCCACCAGTGATTCGGGAGCCCATCAGCCCCAGCATTTT
NA	TRBV24-1	TRBJ2-3	NA	CATSDPNTDTQYF	TGTGCCACCAGTGATCCAAACACAGATACGCAGTATTTT
NA	TRBV21-1	TRBJ1-2	NA	CASSKGDIGYGYTF	TGTGCCAGCAGCAAAGGGGACATAGGCTATGGCTACACCTTC
few	TRBV12-3/TRBV12-4	TRBJ1-1	TRBD1	CAVTRQGRTEAFF	TGTGCCGTAACCAGACAGGGACGGACTGAAGCTTTCTTT
few	TRBV30	TRBJ1-2	TRBD1	CAWSDYRGSGYTF	TGTGCCTGGAGTGACTACAGGGGCAGTGGCTACACCTTC
few	TRBV11-3	TRBJ2-1	TRBD2	CASSLKRGSYNEQFF	TGTGCCAGCAGCTTAAAGCGGGGCTCCTACAATGAGCAGTTCTTC
NA	TRBV28	TRBJ1-1	NA	CASEMNTEAFF	TGTGCCAGCGAAATGAACACTGAAGCTTTCTTT
NA	TRBV3-1/TRBV3-2	TRBJ2-3	NA	CASSQFRGNTQYF	TGTGCCAGCAGCCAATTCAGGGGAAATACGCAGTATTTT
few	TRBV9	TRBJ2-3	NA	CASSVRGDTQYF	TGTGCCAGCAGCGTGCGGGGAGATACGCAGTATTTT
NA	TRBV12-5	TRBJ1-4	NA	CASGLTSTNEKLFF	TGTGCTAGTGGACTAACTTCAACTAATGAAAAACTGTTTTTT
NA	TRBV5-1	TRBJ2-3	TRBD1	CASSPPTGVSTDTQYF	TGCGCCAGCAGCCCGCCGACAGGGGTGAGCACAGATACGCAGTATTTT
NA	TRBV10-2	TRBJ2-5	TRBD2	CASSEGGGVEGETQYF	TGCGCCAGCAGTGAGGGGGGGGGAGTTGAGGGAGAGACCCAGTACTTC
NA	TRBV6-5	TRBJ2-2	TRBD2	CASSSSGANTGELFF	TGTGCCAGCAGTTCTAGCGGAGCAAACACCGGGGAGCTGTTTTTT
NA	TRBV25-1	TRBJ1-5	NA	CASSEPGDIQPQHF	TGTGCCAGCAGTGAGCCAGGGGATATACAGCCCCAGCATTTT
few	TRBV7-2	TRBJ1-6	TRBD1	CASSVQGAGSPLHF	TGTGCCAGCAGCGTACAGGGGGCTGGTTCACCCCTCCACTTT
NA	TRBV9	TRBJ2-2	NA	CASSVGNANTGELFF	TGTGCCAGCAGCGTAGGGAACGCGAACACCGGGGAGCTGTTTTTT
NA	TRBV5-8	TRBJ1-3	NA	CASSRGPISGNTIYF	TGTGCCAGCAGCAGGGGACCGATCTCTGGAAACACCATATATTTT
NA	TRBV7-3	TRBJ2-2	TRBD1	CASSYRTGGAGELFF	TGTGCCAGCAGCTACCGGACAGGGGGCGCCGGGGAGCTGTTTTTT
NA	TRBV7-9	TRBJ2-3	TRBD2	CASSPRRGGGITDTQYF	TGTGCCAGCAGCCCCCGTCGGGGCGGGGGGATCACAGATACGCAGTATTTT
NA	TRBV7-8	TRBJ1-5	TRBD1	CASSVQGGNQPQHF	TGTGCCAGCAGCGTCCAGGGGGGTAATCAGCCCCAGCATTTT
NA	TRBV5-1	TRBJ1-1	NA	CASSPGGGLSNTEAFF	TGCGCCAGCAGCCCCGGGGGGGGCCTTTCGAACACTGAAGCTTTCTTT
NA	TRBV7-2	TRBJ1-5	NA	CASSLQGLSQPQHF	TGTGCCAGCAGCTTGCAGGGTTTGAGTCAGCCCCAGCATTTT
NA	TRBV18	TRBJ1-2	NA	CASSHNSGANYGYTF	TGTGCCAGCTCCCATAATTCGGGGGCCAACTATGGCTACACCTTC
NA	TRBV24-1	TRBJ2-1	NA	CATSDASISSYNEQFF	TGTGCCACCAGTGACGCTAGCATCAGCTCCTACAATGAGCAGTTCTTC
NA	TRBV6-1	TRBJ1-2	NA	CASSDSNYGYTF	TGTGCCAGCAGTGACAGTAACTATGGCTACACCTTC
NA	TRBV19	TRBJ1-4	NA	CASRSQGEKLFF	TGTGCCAGTAGGTCCCAGGGGGAAAAACTGTTTTTT
NA	TRBV7-2	TRBJ2-3	NA	CASSFLAWGSPRGADTQYF	TGTGCCAGCAGCTTTCTAGCCTGGGGATCTCCTAGAGGGGCAGATACGCAGTATTTT
NA	TRBV18	TRBJ1-5	TRBD1	CASSPAGTGGDQPQHF	TGTGCCAGCTCTCCCGCCGGGACAGGGGGCGATCAGCCCCAGCATTTT
once	TRBV6-2/TRBV6-3	TRBJ1-1	TRBD1	CASSRNRGDTEAFF	TGTGCCAGCAGTAGAAACAGGGGTGACACTGAAGCTTTCTTT
NA	TRBV20-1	TRBJ2-2	NA	CSAIDTRIPGELFF	TGCAGTGCTATTGATACCCGAATCCCCGGGGAGCTGTTTTTT
NA	TRBV3-1/TRBV3-2	TRBJ1-2	NA	CASSQEFPGSYGYTF	TGTGCCAGCAGCCAAGAGTTCCCGGGAAGCTATGGCTACACCTTC
NA	TRBV24-1	TRBJ2-5	TRBD1	CATSDLGTEYF	TGTGCCACCAGTGATTTGGGGACAGAGTACTTC
NA	TRBV7-9	TRBJ2-5	TRBD2	CASSFSAGGETQYF	TGTGCCAGCAGCTTTTCCGCGGGGGGCGAGACCCAGTACTTC
NA	TRBV6-4	TRBJ1-1	NA	CASSEKLGADTEAFF	TGTGCCAGCAGCGAGAAATTGGGCGCGGACACTGAAGCTTTCTTT
NA	TRBV7-2	TRBJ1-4	NA	CASSSSMDEKLFF	TGTGCCAGCAGCTCGTCCATGGACGAAAAACTGTTTTTT